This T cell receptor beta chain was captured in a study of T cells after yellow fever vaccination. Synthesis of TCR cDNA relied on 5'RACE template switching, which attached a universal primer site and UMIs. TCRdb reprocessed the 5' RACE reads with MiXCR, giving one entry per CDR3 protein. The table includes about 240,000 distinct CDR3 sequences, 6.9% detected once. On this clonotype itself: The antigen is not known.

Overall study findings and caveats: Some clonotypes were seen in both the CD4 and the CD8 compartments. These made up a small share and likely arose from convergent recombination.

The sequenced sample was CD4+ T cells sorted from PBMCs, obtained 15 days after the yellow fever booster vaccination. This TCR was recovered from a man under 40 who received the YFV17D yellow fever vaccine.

CDR3 sequence reads: CASSSGHDTDTQYF. CDR3 coding DNA: TGTGCCAGCAGCTCGGGACACGACACAGATACGCAGTATTTT. V is TRBV11-3 and J is TRBJ2-3; perhaps TRBD1 as D (6 bases). Per the germline V gene, CDR1 is SGHNT and CDR2 is YENEEA. Trimming took 4 bases from V and 2 from J, leaving 10 bases between them. The length of the CDR3 is 14 residues.